The 31 T cell receptor beta chains below were found in one sample sequenced in a study of T cells in Graves' hyperthyroidism and ophthalmopathy. RNA transcripts gave rise to amplified TCR beta CDR3 regions. RT-PCR in the first round (using the HTBI primer set) targeted the TCR CDR3. TCRdb analysed the multiplex PCR reads with MiXCR anew, one entry per CDR3 protein. This table holds over 700,000 distinct CDR3 sequences, around 40% found once. Specimen: blood. Every receptor here comes from a woman aged 40 to 49 with Graves' hyperthyroidism.

This clonotype was counted only a few times. The chain has TRBV7-2 and TRBJ2-2; TRBD2 matches at 11 bases. This CDR3 comprises 17 residues. In germline, CDR1 is SGHTA, CDR2 FQGNSA. With V trimmed by 3 bases and J by 5 bases, 8 bases remained unmatched. The CDR3 DNA reads TGTGCCAGCAGCTTTCTTGTACTAGCGGGAGCTACCGGGGAGCTGTTTTTT. Translation gives CASSFLVLAGATGELFF.

A few counts support this clonotype. This sequence joins TRBV12-3 or TRBV12-4 and TRBJ1-4; TRBD1 matches at 9 bases. V was clipped by 5 bases and J by 6 bases; unmatched bases: 4. This CDR3 comprises 14 residues. The CDR3 bases are TGTGCCAGCAGTATTCGGACAGGGGATGAAAAACTGTTTTTT. Protein product: CASSIRTGDEKLFF.

This chain connects TRBV6-9 to TRBJ1-2; possible D gene TRBD1, 5 bases. Germline V gene sequence: CDR1 MNHGY, CDR2 SVAAGI. CDR3 length equals 14 residues. V was clipped by 0 bases and J by 7 bases, with 12 bases between them. CDR3 sequence reads: CASSYSRGVGGYTF. The CDR3 nucleotides are TGTGCCAGCAGTTATTCGAGGGGCGTTGGTGGCTACACCTTC.

The sample holds a few counts of this clonotype. The chain uses TRBV7-8 and TRBJ1-4; 7 bases are shared with TRBD1. Germline CDR1 and CDR2: SGHVS and FQNEAQ. The CDR3 loop spans 16 amino acids. The V and J ends lost 4 bases and 4 bases, in that order; junction bases with no gene match: 9. CDR3 in amino acids: CASSWGLRDSNEKLFF. CDR3 DNA sequence: TGTGCCAGCAGCTGGGGGCTCCGGGACAGTAATGAAAAACTGTTTTTT.

This clonotype appeared many times. The V and J genes are TRBV20-1 and TRBJ1-2; 9 nucleotides line up with TRBD1. Trimming at V came to 3 bases and at J to 6 bases, leaving 5 bases not matched to a gene. Germline CDR1 is DFQATT and CDR2 is SNEGSKA (reference sequence). There are 13 residues in the CDR3. The chain's CDR3 is CSARAGQGHGYTF. CDR3 in DNA: TGCAGTGCTAGGGCGGGACAGGGACATGGCTACACCTTC.

The V and J genes are TRBV19 and TRBJ2-2, with no clear D. CDR1 and CDR2 from the germline V gene are LNHDA and SQIVND (reference sequence). The CDR3 spans 16 residues. Trimming pared 4 bases from V and 1 base from J, leaving 13 bases between. CDR3 region: CASSTLDGLNTGELFF. CDR3 nucleotides: TGTGCCAGTAGTACGCTGGACGGCCTGAACACCGGGGAGCTGTTTTTT.

This chain uses TRBV6-6 with TRBJ2-5, with 7 bases lining up with TRBD2. The V segment lost 6 bases and the J segment 6 bases; nucleotides outside the gene matches: 10. Germline lookup yields CDR1 MNHNY and CDR2 SVGAGI (reference sequence). The CDR3 has 14 amino acids. The CDR3 DNA sequence: TGTGCCAGCAGCTGGGAGCGGGACGGGAAGACCCAGTACTTC. Its translation is CASSWERDGKTQYF.

This clonotype was observed many times. The chain is built from TRBV20-1 and TRBJ2-6, with D possibly matching TRBD1 (5 bases). The V end lost 2 bases, the J end lost 0 bases, and 14 bases lay between the germline ends. This CDR3 has 17 amino acids. The germline V gene encodes CDR1 DFQATT and CDR2 SNEGSKA (reference sequence). This CDR3 is CSARLDSPSSGANVLTF. The CDR3 DNA follows: TGCAGTGCTAGACTCGACAGCCCTAGCTCTGGGGCCAACGTCCTGACTTTC.

The chain has TRBV12-3 or TRBV12-4 and TRBJ1-2; perhaps TRBD1 as D (5 bases). The CDR3 loop spans 11 amino acids. Deletions cut 10 bases from V and 8 bases from J, with 14 bases between. CDR3 coding DNA: TGTGCCACCATTGGAGGGGTGGGCTACACCTTC. Translation gives CATIGGVGYTF.

Worth noting for this clonotype: One end of the junction fails to match germline, which may point to a read error. The chain joins TRBV29-1 to TRBJ2-7; a weak D match, TRBD1 (6 bases). The germline gives CDR1 SQVTM, CDR2 ANQGSEA. CDR3 length equals 15 residues. CDR3 nucleotides: TGCAGCGTTGAACTGGCAGGGGCGAGCTCCTACGAGCAGTATTTC. Amino acid sequence: CSVELAGASSYEQYF.

In the case of this clonotype: Possible read error: a much larger clone is one base away. The chain links TRBV19 to TRBJ2-7; 9 bases match TRBD1. Germline lookup yields CDR1 LNHDA and CDR2 SQIVND (reference sequence). The CDR3 loop spans 14 amino acids. Unmatched junction bases numbered 8, after V lost 9 bases and J lost 2 bases. DNA for the CDR3: TGTGCCAGCAGTCCGACAGGGGGTACCTACGAGCAGTACTTC. Encoded protein: CASSPTGGTYEQYF.

A few counts support this clonotype. V is TRBV5-6 and J is TRBJ2-7; 11 bases are a match to TRBD1. The length of the CDR3 is 15 residues. CDR1 is SGHDT, CDR2 YYEEEE, per germline. J lost 5 bases, V lost 1 base, and 5 bases had no gene match. In DNA form, the CDR3 reads TGTGCCAGCAGCTTGTTCGGACAGGGGGCAAACGAGCAGTACTTC. Translation: CASSLFGQGANEQYF.

The chain employs TRBV10-3 and TRBJ2-7; D might be TRBD1 (6 bases). V lost 6 bases to trimming and J lost 4 bases, with 16 bases between them. The length of the CDR3 is 14 residues. The germline CDR1 and CDR2 sequences are ENHRY and SYGVKD. The CDR3 nucleotides are TGTGCCATCAGAGGGAGACAGGACGGGTACGAGCAGTACTTC. This codes for CAIRGRQDGYEQYF.

The table lists this clonotype with a few counts. The chain is built from TRBV15 and TRBJ2-3; D is unclear. Germline V gives CDR1 LNHNV, CDR2 YYDKDF (reference sequence). The CDR3 contains 14 residues. V gave up 0 bases and J gave up 7 bases, with 11 bases separating them. The CDR3 region is CATSRDPLMNTQYF. The CDR3 DNA reads TGTGCCACCAGCAGAGATCCCCTCATGAATACGCAGTATTTT.

The sample holds many counts of this clonotype. The rearrangement uses TRBV10-3 and TRBJ1-1; D perhaps matches TRBD1 (6 bases). The CDR3 contains 14 residues. V lost 8 bases and J lost 3, with 16 bases in between. Germline-derived CDR1 and CDR2 are ENHRY and SYGVKD. The CDR3 spells CAIQGGGFYTEAFF. The CDR3 nucleotides read TGTGCCATCCAAGGGGGAGGATTTTACACTGAAGCTTTCTTT.

This clonotype came up many times. The genes are TRBV19 and TRBJ1-1; TRBD1 is a possible D gene (5 bases). Per the germline V gene, CDR1 is LNHDA and CDR2 is SQIVND (reference sequence). The length of the CDR3 is 14 residues. V dropped 2 bases and J dropped 3 bases, with 10 bases sitting between them. This CDR3 reads CASSIWGRHTEAFF. For the CDR3, the DNA is TGTGCCAGTAGTATATGGGGCAGGCACACTGAAGCTTTCTTT.

A few counts support this clonotype. The chain is built from TRBV2 and TRBJ2-2; D unresolved. Trimming took off 6 bases at V and 0 bases at J, with 5 bases between the two ends. CDR3 length equals 13 residues. Per the germline V gene, CDR1 is SNHLY and CDR2 is FYNNEI. The CDR3 bases are TGTGCCAGCAGGGGTACGAACACCGGGGAGCTGTTTTTT. Amino acid sequence: CASRGTNTGELFF.

The chain joins TRBV9 to TRBJ1-1, with 7 bases that match TRBD1. The junction had 9 bases not matched to a gene; V was cut back by 6 bases and J by 4 bases. CDR1 is SGDLS and CDR2 is YYNGEE in the germline V gene. This CDR3 spans 14 amino acids. The CDR3 coding sequence is TGTGCCAGCACGCGAGAAACAGGGGCCACTGAAGCTTTCTTT. Its translation: CASTRETGATEAFF.

This clonotype was detected a few times. The J gene is TRBJ2-2, the V gene TRBV7-8; D is ambiguous. Germline CDR1 is SGHVS and CDR2 is FQNEAQ. This CDR3 has 14 amino acids. V lost 5 bases and J 5 bases, leaving 12 bases between the germline ends. CDR3 coding DNA: TGTGCCAGCAGCCAAGTTTCGCGGACCGGGGAGCTGTTTTTT. This translates into CASSQVSRTGELFF.

The chain has TRBV5-1 and TRBJ2-3, with D hard to call. With 4 bases removed from V and 1 base from J, the gap between germline ends came to 13 bases. The CDR3 covers 15 residues. From germline, CDR1 is SGHRS and CDR2 YFSETQ. CDR3: CASSQDGGGTDTQYF. CDR3 nucleotides: TGCGCCAGCAGCCAAGACGGTGGGGGCACAGATACGCAGTATTTT.

This clonotype was counted a few times. The V and J genes are TRBV6-1 and TRBJ1-6; D is perhaps TRBD1 (5 bases). The CDR3 totals 17 residues. Per germline, CDR1 MNHNS and CDR2 SASEGT. V shed 2 bases and J shed 7 bases, with 18 bases lying between them. The CDR3, as DNA: TGTGCCAGCAGTGAATGGGGCGCAAGGGGATCGAATTCACCCCTCCACTTT. Its translation is CASSEWGARGSNSPLHF.

The V gene is TRBV11-1, the J gene TRBJ1-2, with 7 bases that match TRBD1. Germline V CDR1 and CDR2: SGHAT, FQDESV (reference sequence). With V trimmed by 5 bases and J by 8 bases, 8 bases remained unmatched. The CDR3 is made up of 13 amino acids. The CDR3 DNA reads as TGTGCCAGCAGCCGCCTAACAGGGGACGGCTACACCTTC. Protein: CASSRLTGDGYTF.

CDR3 sequence: CATSAGNSNQPQHF. The CDR3, as DNA: TGTGCAACCAGTGCAGGCAATAGCAATCAGCCCCAGCATTTT. The chain uses TRBV27 and TRBJ1-5; no definite D call. The germline V gene has CDR1 MNHEY and CDR2 SMNVEV (reference sequence). This CDR3 is 14 amino acids long.

This rearrangement joins TRBV29-1 to TRBJ2-7; D gene unclear. This CDR3 spans 15 amino acids. V was shortened by 5 bases and J by 0 bases, with 17 bases between the two germline ends. Germline V lookup: CDR1 SQVTM, CDR2 ANQGSEA. The CDR3: CSVLDPHKNSYEQYF. CDR3 sequence (DNA): TGCAGCGTTCTTGACCCTCACAAGAACTCCTACGAGCAGTACTTC.

This clonotype turned up a few times. The chain is built from TRBV19 and TRBJ1-4; TRBD1 agrees at 8 bases. V dropped 11 bases and J dropped 0; count of bases not matched to a gene: 14. Germline values: CDR1 LNHDA, CDR2 SQIVND (reference sequence). The CDR3 extends over 17 amino acids. The CDR3 here is CAATGTGLSATNEKLFF. The CDR3 DNA reads TGTGCCGCTACCGGGACAGGCCTTTCTGCAACTAATGAAAAACTGTTTTTT. Supplemented by reference TRBV19 and TRBJ1-4, the full variable domain reads DGGITQSPKYLFRKEGQNVTLSCEQNLNHDAMYWYRQDPGQGLRLIYYSQIVNDFQKGDIAEGYSVSREKKESFPLTVTSAQKNPTAFYLCAATGTGLSATNEKLFFGSGTQLSVL.

This clonotype was seen ten or more times. The gene calls are TRBV12-3 or TRBV12-4 and TRBJ1-1; D ambiguous. V lost 7 bases to trimming and J lost 3 bases, with 12 bases between them. The CDR3 length is 13 residues. CDR3 residues: CASTSQRYTEAFF. In DNA form, the CDR3 reads TGTGCCAGCACGTCACAGAGGTACACTGAAGCTTTCTTT.

This clonotype has a handful of counts. The chain has TRBV4-1 and TRBJ1-6; tentatively, D is TRBD1 (5 bases). The ends were cut back, 4 bases at V and 9 bases at J, with 22 bases in the middle. The CDR3 contains 17 residues. Germline lookup yields CDR1 MGHRA and CDR2 YSYEKL. CDR3 protein: CASSRGALAAFSSPLHF. Written as DNA, the CDR3 is TGCGCCAGCAGCCGAGGGGCCTTGGCAGCCTTTAGTTCACCCCTCCACTTT.

The rearrangement joins TRBV7-2 to TRBJ1-2; D perhaps matches TRBD1 (5 bases). Germline V gene sequence: CDR1 SGHTA, CDR2 FQGNSA. Trimming removed 0 bases from V and 1 base from J, with 9 bases in between. The CDR3 length is 15 residues. The CDR3 nucleotides are TGTGCCAGCAGCTTAGCGTCGGGGGTTAACTATGGCTACACCTTC. It specifies CASSLASGVNYGYTF.

This clonotype has a count of ten or more. The chain joins TRBV7-8 to TRBJ1-4, with D unclear. The V gene lost 1 base and the J gene lost 5 bases, with 8 bases spanning the gap. This CDR3 is built from 14 residues. Germline CDR1 reads SGHVS; CDR2 reads FQNEAQ. The CDR3 loop is CASSLETGNEKLFF. As DNA, the CDR3 is TGTGCCAGCAGCTTAGAGACGGGAAATGAAAAACTGTTTTTT.

This clonotype was observed a single time. One end of the junction fails to match germline, which may point to a read error. This chain links TRBV5-1 with TRBJ1-2; D uncertain. Germline V gene lookup returns CDR1 SGHRS and CDR2 YFSETQ. This CDR3 contains 13 residues. CDR3 in amino acids: CASSLRNGGGYTF. CDR3 bases: TGTGCCAGCAGCCTTAGAAACGGAGGAGGCTACACCTTC.

This chain connects TRBV6-5 to TRBJ1-5, with 7 bases matching TRBD1. Germline lookup yields CDR1 MNHEY and CDR2 SVGAGI. There are 14 residues in the CDR3. The junction had 7 bases not matched to a gene; V was cut back by 8 bases and J by 3 bases. The CDR3 coding sequence is TGTGCCAGCCGTTTCGGGACAGTCAATCAGCCCCAGCATTTT. This translates into CASRFGTVNQPQHF.